Below, 26 T cell receptor beta chains from the same sample are listed, as sequenced in a study of post-analysis software for immune sequencing data. Study results and caveats: In patients, about five TRBV segments were more frequent than in controls, with TRBV5-6, TRBV5-1 and TRBV20-1 among them.

Antigens for these TCRs are unknown. Unique-molecular-identifier-tagged TCR beta cDNA libraries were used. TCRdb recomputed calls from the PCR reads with MiXCR, one row per CDR3 protein. The sample consists of about 820,000 distinct CDR3 sequences, 53% of them appearing once. The sequencing sample was made of blood. The receptor source for this set is a girl between 5 and 17 years old with multiple sclerosis.

This clonotype was detected a few times. This chain links TRBV5-1 with TRBJ2-2, with 7 bases that match TRBD1. The germline CDR1 and CDR2 sequences are SGHRS and YFSETQ. The CDR3 is 15 amino acids. With V trimmed by 7 bases and J by 5 bases, 11 bases remained unmatched. CDR3 loop: CASADRQGGTGELFF. CDR3 DNA sequence: TGCGCCAGCGCGGATAGACAGGGCGGAACCGGGGAGCTGTTTTTT.

V and J are TRBV29-1 and TRBJ2-7; TRBD1 is a possible D gene (5 bases). Germline loops: CDR1 SQVTM, CDR2 ANQGSEA. Trimming removed 5 bases at V and 2 bases at J, with 7 bases between. CDR3 length: 11 amino acids. For the CDR3, the DNA is TGCAGCGTTAGCAGGGCCTACGAGCAGTACTTC. Protein product: CSVSRAYEQYF.

As concerns this clonotype: Since the CDR3 does not end with the conserved phenylalanine or tryptophan, this likely comes from a read error. The chain joins TRBV3-1 to TRBJ1-4; D is unclear. Germline CDR1 is LGHDT and CDR2 is YNNKEL (reference sequence). This CDR3 region has 15 residues. Trimming removed 1 base from V and 8 bases from J, with 14 bases in between. The CDR3 here is CASSQVSGKGEKLFC. The DNA of the CDR3 is TGTGCCAGCAGCCAAGTATCTGGGAAAGGGGAAAAACTGTTTTGT.

The chain links TRBV20-1 to TRBJ2-1; TRBD2 matches 10 bases. J lost 10 bases, V lost 3 bases, and 9 bases had no gene match. Per germline, CDR1 DFQATT and CDR2 SNEGSKA (reference sequence). The CDR3 is 14 amino acids. The CDR3, as DNA: TGCAGTGCTAGCCTAAGCGGGAGGGCCAACGAGCAGTTCTTC. Translating gives CSASLSGRANEQFF.

The gene calls are TRBV19 and TRBJ2-7; D is unresolved. The CDR3 runs 13 residues. Between the trimmed V and J ends, which lost 1 base and 2 bases, there was a span of 6 bases. Per germline, CDR1 LNHDA and CDR2 SQIVND (reference sequence). Here the CDR3 reads CASSIATAYEQYF. Here the CDR3 DNA reads TGTGCCAGTAGTATAGCTACCGCCTACGAGCAGTACTTC.

This clonotype was picked up a small number of times. V usage is TRBV29-1 and J usage is TRBJ2-5; D not resolved. Near its end, the DNA agrees better with TRBJ2-7, so the J call may be wrong. This CDR3 spans 12 amino acids. The V gene's germline CDR1 is SQVTM and CDR2 ANQGSEA. The chain's CDR3 is CSVGSLGYEQYF. The CDR3 nucleotides read TGCAGCGTTGGTTCTCTGGGCTACGAGCAGTACTTC.

This sequence joins TRBV12-3 or TRBV12-4 and TRBJ2-7; TRBD1 agrees at 8 bases. The CDR3 totals 13 residues. The V segment lost 6 bases and the J segment 2 bases; nucleotides outside the gene matches: 3. The CDR3 loop reads CASRATGAYEQYF. In DNA form, the CDR3 reads TGTGCCAGCAGGGCGACAGGGGCCTACGAGCAGTACTTC.

This clonotype was observed a few times. The chain uses TRBV9 and TRBJ1-5; D call uncertain. CDR3 length equals 15 residues. The V end lost 3 bases, the J end lost 1 base, and 11 bases lay between the germline ends. Germline CDR1 reads SGDLS; CDR2 reads YYNGEE. CDR3 loop: CASSAPLTSNQPQHF. The CDR3 nucleotides read TGTGCCAGCAGCGCCCCCTTAACGAGCAATCAGCCCCAGCATTTT. Looking up the rest from reference TRBV9 and TRBJ1-5 gives the full variable domain: DSGVTQTPKHLITATGQRVTLRCSPRSGDLSVYWYQQSLDQGLQFLIQYYNGEERAKGNILERFSAQQFPDLHSELNLSSLELGDSALYFCASSAPLTSNQPQHFGDGTRLSIL.

The genes are TRBV20-1 and TRBJ2-3; 8 bases map to TRBD2. Germline values: CDR1 DFQATT, CDR2 SNEGSKA (reference sequence). Losses at the gene ends were 3 bases for V and 4 bases for J; bases not matched to a gene: 9. The CDR3 length is 15 residues. This CDR3 is CSASRGRTSSDTQYF. The DNA of the CDR3 is TGCAGTGCTAGCAGGGGACGGACTAGCTCAGATACGCAGTATTTT.

The rearrangement uses TRBV7-3 and TRBJ2-7; TRBD1 matches at 9 bases. This CDR3 spans 16 amino acids. V trimming: 5 bases; J trimming: 2 bases; junction bases outside the gene matches: 10. Germline V gene sequence: CDR1 SGHTA, CDR2 FQGTGA. CDR3 DNA sequence: TGTGCCAGCAGCCCAACAGGGGGCAAAACCGCCTACGAGCAGTACTTC. Translated: CASSPTGGKTAYEQYF. The full variable domain, in which reference TRBV7-3 and TRBJ2-7 provide the parts outside the CDR3, is GAGVSQTPSNKVTEKGKYVELRCDPISGHTALYWYRQSLGQGPEFLIYFQGTGAADDSGLPNDRFFAVRPEGSVSTLKIQRTERGDSAVYLCASSPTGGKTAYEQYFGPGTRLTVT.

This CDR3 reads CASSPLSSSYNEQFF. The CDR3 nucleotides are TGTGCCAGCAGCCCCCTATCTAGCTCCTACAATGAGCAGTTCTTC. The chain uses TRBV9 and TRBJ2-1; D is unclear. This CDR3 contains 15 residues. Trimming stripped 4 bases from V and 0 bases from J, with 11 bases between. CDR1 SGDLS and CDR2 YYNGEE come from the germline V gene.

CDR3 sequence: CASSRAGRYEQYF. The DNA of the CDR3 is TGTGCCAGCAGCCGGGCGGGGCGCTACGAGCAGTACTTC. This chain connects TRBV7-2 to TRBJ2-7, with TRBD2 as a possible D gene (6 bases). CDR1 is SGHTA and CDR2 is FQGNSA in the germline V gene. V was pared by 5 bases and J by 3 bases, with 11 bases between. The CDR3 spans 13 residues.

This clonotype was detected only a few times. The chain joins TRBV12-5 to TRBJ2-3; D may be TRBD1 (6 bases). The germline V and J ends were trimmed by 5 bases and 2 bases, with 17 bases remaining between them. Germline V gene data show CDR1 as LGHNT and CDR2 as FRNRAP. The CDR3 length is 16 residues. This CDR3 is CASGHTGKWTTDTQYF. For the CDR3, the DNA is TGTGCTAGTGGTCACACAGGGAAATGGACCACAGATACGCAGTATTTT.

This rearrangement joins TRBV15 to TRBJ2-5; 10 bases are a match to TRBD2. The J call may be incorrect, as the DNA end agrees better with TRBJ2-7. The V gene's germline CDR1 is LNHNV and CDR2 YYDKDF (reference sequence). The CDR3 is 16 amino acids. As DNA, the CDR3 is TGTGCCACCAGCAGAGAAGCTAGCGGGAGTCACGACGAGCAGTACTTC. Protein: CATSREASGSHDEQYF.

This chain links TRBV3-1 with TRBJ1-1; tentatively, D is TRBD1 (6 bases). The V gene lost 5 bases and the J gene lost 11 bases, with 24 bases spanning the gap. There are 15 residues in the CDR3. From germline, CDR1 is LGHDT and CDR2 YNNKEL (reference sequence). CDR3 DNA sequence: TGTGCCAGCAGCGATATCGGGACACAGTTTCATCGGGCTTTCTTT. Protein: CASSDIGTQFHRAFF.

The CDR3: CASSLNQGGETQYF. For the CDR3, the DNA is TGTGCCAGCAGCTTAAATCAGGGCGGGGAGACCCAGTACTTC. The chain combines TRBV7-9 with TRBJ2-5, with D perhaps matching TRBD1 or TRBD2 (5 bases each). The CDR3 is 14 amino acids. Per germline, CDR1 SEHNR and CDR2 FQNEAQ (reference sequence). V lost 2 bases to trimming and J lost 5 bases, with 12 bases between them.

J is TRBJ2-5 and V is TRBV29-1; D unresolved. The last part of the DNA fits TRBJ2-7 better; the J call may be wrong. CDR1 and CDR2 (germline): SQVTM, ANQGSEA. The CDR3 sequence is 12 residues long. CDR3 nucleotide sequence: TGCAGCGTTGCTACCGGCGGCTACGAGCAGTACTTC. Translated, it gives CSVATGGYEQYF.

This clonotype was counted a few times. V gene TRBV25-1 combines with J gene TRBJ2-4, with D perhaps TRBD1 (5 bases). The end of the DNA fits TRBJ2-7 better, so the J call may be wrong. CDR1 and CDR2 from the germline V gene are MGHDK and SYGVNS. CDR3 length: 16 amino acids. The CDR3 region is CASSGTPGPILDEQYF. The CDR3 nucleotides read TGTGCCAGCAGTGGGACACCGGGTCCGATATTAGACGAGCAGTACTTC.

There are a few counts of this clonotype. The chain is built from TRBV18 and TRBJ1-1; tentative D call: TRBD1 (5 bases). The V gene's germline CDR1 is KGHSH and CDR2 LQKENI. The CDR3 loop spans 15 amino acids. V was cut by 3 bases and J by 5 bases, with 16 bases left in between. The CDR3 loop is CASSPLLTDMTEAFF. The CDR3, as DNA: TGTGCCAGCTCACCCCTTCTCACGGACATGACTGAAGCTTTCTTT.

The V and J genes are TRBV10-3 and TRBJ1-1; D not resolved. Trimming stripped 8 bases from V and 5 bases from J, with 15 bases between. The CDR3 consists of 13 residues. Germline V lookup: CDR1 ENHRY, CDR2 SYGVKD. The CDR3 DNA reads as TGTGCCATCTCGGGATGGGGAAAAACTGAAGCTTTCTTT. It translates to CAISGWGKTEAFF.

This clonotype was counted only a few times. CDR3 protein: CASSELGQGSYEQYF. In nucleotides, the CDR3 is TGTGCCAGCAGTGAATTAGGCCAGGGGTCCTACGAGCAGTACTTC. The chain carries TRBV25-1 and TRBJ2-7; D perhaps matches TRBD1 (6 bases). CDR1 is MGHDK, CDR2 SYGVNS, per germline. The V and J ends lost 1 base and 1 base respectively, with 11 bases between them. The CDR3 runs 15 residues.

J is TRBJ2-3 and V is TRBV6-6; tentatively, D is TRBD2 (6 bases). Germline V CDR1 and CDR2: MNHNY, SVGAGI (reference sequence). V was clipped by 6 bases and J by 2 bases, with 15 bases between them. The CDR3 length is 15 residues. CDR3 nucleotide sequence: TGTGCCAGCAGATTGTCGGGACTCCCCACAGATACGCAGTATTTT. This translates into CASRLSGLPTDTQYF.

This clonotype has a single count. A read error may produce the germline difference seen at one junction end. V and J are TRBV20-1 and TRBJ2-1; TRBD2 matches 7 bases. CDR3 length equals 13 residues. The germline V gene has CDR1 DFQATT and CDR2 SNEGSKA (reference sequence). In nucleotides, the CDR3 is TGCAGTGCTCGCCGGACTAGTAGGGATGAGCAGGTCTTC. Protein product: CSARRTSRDEQVF.

V gene TRBV6-2 or TRBV6-3 combines with J gene TRBJ1-5; possible D gene TRBD1, 5 bases. Germline V gives CDR1 MNHEY, CDR2 SVGEGT. The CDR3 contains 19 residues. V dropped 3 bases and J dropped 0 bases, with 21 bases sitting between them. CDR3 coding DNA: TGTGCCAGCAGTTATCGAACCGGGACTCGCCCTTATAGCAATCAGCCCCAGCATTTT. It encodes CASSYRTGTRPYSNQPQHF.

This chain connects TRBV2 to TRBJ1-1, with 8 bases aligning to TRBD1. The CDR3 has 15 amino acids. Germline CDR1 is SNHLY and CDR2 is FYNNEI. With 7 bases clipped from V and 3 bases from J, the junction kept 10 bases outside the gene matches. CDR3 protein: CASKNRGLRDTEAFF. The CDR3 DNA sequence: TGTGCCAGCAAAAACAGGGGGTTGCGGGACACTGAAGCTTTCTTT.

The chain uses TRBV7-9 and TRBJ2-7, with D perhaps TRBD1 (6 bases). Trimming removed 5 bases from V and 0 bases from J, with 11 bases in between. CDR3 length: 14 amino acids. The germline gives CDR1 SEHNR, CDR2 FQNEAQ (reference sequence). CDR3 protein: CASSPQGFSYEQYF. DNA for the CDR3: TGTGCCAGCAGCCCACAGGGATTCTCCTACGAGCAGTACTTC.